These 11 T cell receptor beta chains came from one sample sequenced in a study of PD-1 blockade in classical Hodgkin lymphoma. Some clones are missing from TCRdb's copy, which holds only in-frame ones; the method was immunoSEQ multiplex PCR. Found here are about 32,000 clones, around 90% of them singletons; the top ten hold roughly 1.2%. Sample time point: newly diagnosed, previously untreated cHL patient sample. Purification of CD4+ T cells from thawed PBMCs was achieved by magnetic negative selection. Sequenced: CD4+ T cells from blood. The source of these receptors is a human donor with classical Hodgkin lymphoma.

CDR3: CASTPGGLPGDTQYF. CDR3 sequence (DNA): TGTGCCAGCACCCCCGGGGGCCTGCCGGGGGATACGCAGTATTTT. V is TRBV28 and J is TRBJ2-3; tentatively, D is TRBD1 or TRBD2 (6 bases each). The CDR3 contains 15 residues. V gave up 7 bases and J gave up 6 bases, with 20 bases separating them. CDR1 and CDR2 from the germline V gene are MDHEN and SYDVKM.

V gene TRBV5-1 combines with J gene TRBJ2-3; D is undetermined. CDR1 is SGHRS and CDR2 is YFSETQ in the germline V gene. The V end was cut by 6 bases, the J end by 3 bases, with 8 bases between. The CDR3 contains 12 residues. This chain's CDR3 is CASKMVTDTQYF. DNA of the CDR3: TGCGCCAGCAAGATGGTGACAGATACGCAGTATTTT. The full variable domain, with the rest looked up from reference TRBV5-1 and TRBJ2-3, is KAGVTQTPRYLIKTRGQQVTLSCSPISGHRSVSWYQQTPGQGLQFLFEYFSETQRNKGNFPGRFSGRQFSNSRSEMNVSTLELGDSALYLCASKMVTDTQYFGPGTRLTVL.

The V gene is TRBV1, the J gene TRBJ2-3; TRBD1, the table's D call, was not compared with the DNA. TRBV1 is marked as a pseudogene. The CDR3 covers 16 residues. CDR3 DNA: TGCACCAGCAGCCAAGAGTTAGGGCAGGGCAACGATACGCAGTATTTT. Protein sequence: CTSSQELGQGNDTQYF.

The chain uses TRBV2 and TRBJ2-1, with 9 bases fitting TRBD2. The J segment lost 0 bases and the V segment lost 4 bases, leaving 4 bases of the junction unmatched. The CDR3 has 16 residues. Germline CDR1 and CDR2: SNHLY and FYNNEI. CDR3 sequence: CASSGLAVSSYNEQFF. DNA of the CDR3: TGTGCCAGCAGTGGACTAGCGGTTAGCTCCTACAATGAGCAGTTCTTC.

The CDR3, as DNA: TGTGCCAGCAGTTTATTGCAGGGGGCATGGGGGAGCACAGATACGCAGTATTTT. Amino acid sequence: CASSLLQGAWGSTDTQYF. This chain joins TRBV27 and TRBJ2-3; 8 nucleotides align to TRBD1. V trimming: 1 base; J trimming: 0 bases; junction bases outside the gene matches: 9. Germline lookup yields CDR1 MNHEY and CDR2 SMNVEV (reference sequence). CDR3 size: 18 residues.

The chain uses TRBV6-5 and TRBJ1-1; 8 bases fit TRBD1. This CDR3 is 16 amino acids long. V lost 2 bases to trimming and J lost 0 bases; unmatched junction nucleotides: 5. CDR1 is MNHEY, CDR2 SVGAGI, per germline. Written as DNA, the CDR3 is TGTGCCAGCAGTTACGGGCCAGGGGGCTTGAACACTGAAGCTTTCTTT. Translated: CASSYGPGGLNTEAFF.

V usage is TRBV18 and J usage is TRBJ2-1; 8 bases fit TRBD1. Losses at the gene ends were 6 bases for V and 8 bases for J; bases not matched to a gene: 9. Germline CDR1 KGHSH, CDR2 LQKENI. This CDR3 comprises 14 residues. CDR3 sequence (DNA): TGTGCCAGCTCCGACAGGGGACTTCGGGATGAGCAGTTCTTC. This translates into CASSDRGLRDEQFF.

The chain uses TRBV19 and TRBJ2-2, with a weak D call TRBD2 (6 bases). Germline-derived CDR1 and CDR2 are LNHDA and SQIVND (reference sequence). V was trimmed by 7 bases and J by 5 bases, leaving 17 bases between them. The CDR3 has 15 residues. The CDR3 DNA sequence: TGTGCCAGTAATGCCCCTAGAAGCGGGACCGGGGAGCTGTTTTTT. It codes for CASNAPRSGTGELFF.

V is TRBV7-7 and J is TRBJ2-1, with TRBD1 identical over 7 bases. With V trimmed by 1 base and J by 3 bases, 3 bases remained unmatched. The CDR3 is 15 amino acids. Germline CDR1 reads SSHAT; CDR2 reads FNYEAQ (reference sequence). CDR3 sequence reads: CASSLGTGHYNEQFF. The CDR3 nucleotides read TGTGCCAGCAGCTTAGGGACAGGTCACTACAATGAGCAGTTCTTC.

V is TRBV7-1 and J is TRBJ1-4, with D unclear. Being an ORF, TRBV7-1 has a function that is uncertain. The CDR3 length is 15 residues. V lost 5 bases and J 1 base, leaving 11 bases between the germline ends. CDR3 sequence reads: CASSLKKGTNEKLFF. The CDR3 coding sequence is TGTGCCAGCAGCCTTAAGAAGGGAACTAATGAAAAACTGTTTTTT.

The chain combines TRBV25-1 with TRBJ1-1; the match to TRBD1 covers 7 bases. The CDR3 has 13 amino acids. J was trimmed by 1 base and V by 9 bases; bases with no gene match: 5. CDR1 and CDR2 from the germline V gene are MGHDK and SYGVNS. The chain's CDR3 is CASKAGGNTEAFF. CDR3 DNA sequence: TGTGCCAGTAAGGCAGGGGGGAACACTGAAGCTTTCTTT.